This T cell receptor beta chain was sequenced during a study of siplizumab effects on memory and regulatory T cells. Looked up from germline, CDR1 is SNHLY and CDR2 is FYNNEI. The CDR3 sequence is 14 residues long. Between the trimmed V and J ends, which lost 1 base and 6 bases, there was a span of 10 bases. Three donor pairs also had unstimulated CD4+ and CD8+ naive and memory subsets sequenced. Study-wide results and limits: Greater diversity than memory cells seemed evident in naive T cells, which also appeared to be major alloresponse contributors.

Notes on this clone: Its antigen remains unidentified.

The repertoire was sequenced with immunoSEQ multiplex PCR; TCRdb's copy has only in-frame clones and lacks some. This table holds about 52,000 clones, about 97% found once. Sample: naive CD4+ T cells sorted from blood. This receptor was obtained from a human donor in good health. The chain joins TRBV2 to TRBJ1-5, with D perhaps TRBD1 (5 bases). CDR3 nucleotides: TGTGCCAGCAGTGAAGGACCAGGGTTTCAGCCCCAGCATTTT. It is translated as CASSEGPGFQPQHF.